The 27 T cell receptor beta chains given below trace back to one sample, sequenced in a study of response to subunit inactivated influenza vaccine. TCRdb independently ran MiXCR on the RT-PCR reads; one entry per CDR3 protein. Among more than 700,000 distinct CDR3 sequences, over 20% were seen once, and the ten largest hold about a tenth. The material was PBMCs from blood, obtained around 5 days after vaccination. The source is a man aged 45-65 years who received an inactivated influenza vaccine.

The chain employs TRBV5-1 and TRBJ2-7; 11 bases are a match to TRBD1. Trimming removed 2 bases from V and 6 bases from J; junction bases left unmatched: 7. CDR1 and CDR2 (germline): SGHRS, YFSETQ. This CDR3 comprises 15 residues. CDR3 in amino acids: CASSFKGQGEGEQYF. The DNA of the CDR3 is TGCGCCAGCAGCTTTAAGGGACAGGGGGAAGGCGAGCAGTACTTC.

This clonotype turned up a few times. V and J are TRBV4-2 and TRBJ2-7; tentative D call: TRBD2 (6 bases). Germline V lookup: CDR1 LGHNA, CDR2 YNFKEQ. This CDR3 region has 13 residues. Trimming removed 1 base at V and 6 bases at J, with 10 bases between. The CDR3 sequence: CASSQGSGREQYF. The CDR3, as DNA: TGTGCCAGCAGCCAAGGTAGCGGCCGCGAGCAGTACTTC.

In this sample, this clonotype turned up a few times. The chain combines TRBV20-1 with TRBJ2-7, with 9 bases lining up with TRBD2. This CDR3 region has 15 residues. Germline CDR1 DFQATT, CDR2 SNEGSKA (reference sequence). The trim removed 1 base at V and 6 bases at J, leaving 10 bases unmatched. The CDR3 coding sequence is TGCAGTGCTAGAGCCCTAGCGGGAATGGGGTTCGAGCAGTACTTC. This sequence encodes CSARALAGMGFEQYF.

The chain has TRBV7-2 and TRBJ2-2; 11 bases match TRBD1. Germline V gene data show CDR1 as SGHTA and CDR2 as FQGNSA. This CDR3 has 16 residues. The V and J ends lost 10 bases and 2 bases, in that order; junction bases with no gene match: 9. The CDR3 DNA follows: TGTGCCAATACCCGGACAGGGGGCCTTAACACCGGGGAGCTGTTTTTT. Its translation: CANTRTGGLNTGELFF. Filled out from reference TRBV7-2 and TRBJ2-2, the complete variable domain reads GAGVSQSPSNKVTEKGKDVELRCDPISGHTALYWYRQSLGQGLEFLIYFQGNSAPDKSGLPSDRFSAERTGGSVSTLTIQRTQQEDSAVYLCANTRTGGLNTGELFFGEGSRLTVL.

This chain connects TRBV27 to TRBJ2-7; D possibly matches TRBD1 or TRBD2 (5 bases each). CDR1 is MNHEY and CDR2 is SMNVEV in the germline V gene (reference sequence). V was shortened by 6 bases and J by 2 bases, with 17 bases between the two germline ends. The CDR3 is 15 amino acids. The CDR3 DNA sequence: TGTGCCAGCAGCCCCTTGAGGGGACGGCCCTACGAGCAGTACTTC. This codes for CASSPLRGRPYEQYF.

This clonotype was detected many times. CDR3 region: CSAREAMAFSPRNTGELFF. The CDR3, as DNA: TGCAGTGCTAGAGAGGCGATGGCGTTTTCTCCCCGGAACACCGGGGAGCTGTTTTTT. V is TRBV20-1 and J is TRBJ2-2; D not resolved. Trimming stripped 0 bases from V and 1 base from J, with 21 bases between. The germline gives CDR1 DFQATT, CDR2 SNEGSKA (reference sequence). CDR3 size: 19 residues.

J is TRBJ2-7 and V is TRBV2, with 7 nucleotides matching TRBD1. CDR1 SNHLY and CDR2 FYNNEI come from the germline V gene. J lost 2 bases, V lost 6 bases, and 13 bases had no gene match. This CDR3 comprises 16 residues. The CDR3 DNA is TGTGCCAGCAGGCTAGCCGGGACAGTCTTACCCTACGAGCAGTACTTC. Encoded protein: CASRLAGTVLPYEQYF.

This clonotype showed up just a few times. J is TRBJ1-2 and V is TRBV12-5; a possible D gene is TRBD1 (6 bases). V gave up 1 base and J gave up 2 bases, with 14 bases separating them. The CDR3 is made up of 16 amino acids. CDR1 and CDR2 from the germline V gene are LGHNT and FRNRAP. The CDR3 protein is CASGLDQGQTNYGYTF. The CDR3, as DNA: TGTGCTAGTGGTTTGGACCAAGGACAGACCAACTATGGCTACACCTTC.

This clonotype was counted only a few times. This chain uses TRBV20-1 with TRBJ2-2, with 8 bases lining up with TRBD2. The J segment lost 0 bases and the V segment lost 0 bases, leaving 0 bases of the junction unmatched. The CDR3 consists of 15 residues. CDR1 and CDR2 from the germline V gene are DFQATT and SNEGSKA (reference sequence). CDR3 loop: CSAREAGANTGELFF. The CDR3 nucleotides read TGCAGTGCTAGAGAAGCGGGGGCGAACACCGGGGAGCTGTTTTTT.

A few counts support this clonotype. V is TRBV5-1 and J is TRBJ2-1, with TRBD2 matching 9 bases. This CDR3 is built from 16 residues. J lost 2 bases, V lost 4 bases, and 7 bases had no gene match. Germline lookup yields CDR1 SGHRS and CDR2 YFSETQ. CDR3 DNA: TGCGCCAGCAGCCAGATGACTAGCGGTACCTACAATGAGCAGTTCTTC. Translation: CASSQMTSGTYNEQFF.

This clonotype was counted between two and nine times. V gene TRBV7-2 combines with J gene TRBJ2-3; D is unresolved. Trimming removed 5 bases from V and 0 bases from J, with 15 bases in between. The CDR3 loop spans 16 amino acids. From germline, CDR1 is SGHTA and CDR2 FQGNSA. This CDR3 is CASSPSSATSTDTQYF. The CDR3 DNA reads TGTGCCAGCAGCCCGAGTTCGGCTACTAGCACAGATACGCAGTATTTT. Based on the CDR3 plus reference TRBV7-2 and TRBJ2-3, the full variable domain is GAGVSQSPSNKVTEKGKDVELRCDPISGHTALYWYRQSLGQGLEFLIYFQGNSAPDKSGLPSDRFSAERTGGSVSTLTIQRTQQEDSAVYLCASSPSSATSTDTQYFGPGTRLTVL.

This clonotype came up a few times. The J gene is TRBJ2-6, the V gene TRBV6-2 or TRBV6-3; TRBD1 is a possible D gene (6 bases). Germline V gene lookup returns CDR1 MNHEY and CDR2 SVGEGT. CDR3 length: 16 amino acids. V was pared by 0 bases and J by 2 bases, with 8 bases between. This CDR3 is CASSYSTGTGANVLTF. The CDR3, as DNA: TGTGCCAGCAGTTACTCCACAGGGACTGGGGCCAACGTCCTGACTTTC.

This clonotype has more than one count but fewer than ten. V is TRBV4-2 and J is TRBJ2-1; TRBD2 aligns across 13 bases. This CDR3 contains 16 residues. V dropped 5 bases and J dropped 2; count of bases not matched to a gene: 3. The germline V gene has CDR1 LGHNA and CDR2 YNFKEQ. This chain's CDR3 is CASSAGLAGTYNEQFF. The CDR3 DNA is TGTGCCAGCAGCGCGGGACTAGCGGGAACCTACAATGAGCAGTTCTTC.

This clonotype was observed a handful of times. The rearrangement uses TRBV24-1 and TRBJ2-7; no firm D call. Germline-derived CDR1 and CDR2 are KGHDR and SFDVKD. V was cut by 2 bases and J by 3 bases, with 4 bases left in between. The CDR3 extends over 12 amino acids. In nucleotides, the CDR3 is TGTGCCACCAGTGATTCAGACTACGAGCAGTACTTC. Its protein product is CATSDSDYEQYF.

This clonotype has just a few counts. The V call is TRBV18, the J call TRBJ2-7; D remains ambiguous. The CDR3 totals 12 residues. Germline V gene data show CDR1 as KGHSH and CDR2 as LQKENI. V shed 8 bases and J shed 2 bases, with 10 bases lying between them. The CDR3 here is CASAVRAYEQYF. The CDR3 bases are TGTGCCAGCGCTGTCCGAGCCTACGAGCAGTACTTC.

CDR3 amino acids: CASSLAGQGGNEQFF. The CDR3 DNA reads TGTGCCAGCAGCTTAGCCGGACAGGGGGGCAATGAGCAGTTCTTC. The rearrangement joins TRBV7-9 to TRBJ2-1; 10 nucleotides agree with TRBD1. The CDR3 length is 15 residues. The V segment lost 0 bases and the J segment 6 bases; nucleotides outside the gene matches: 2. Germline values: CDR1 SEHNR, CDR2 FQNEAQ (reference sequence).

The table lists this clonotype with a few counts. The chain links TRBV3-1 to TRBJ1-1; D remains unclear. The length of the CDR3 is 17 residues. Germline-derived CDR1 and CDR2 are LGHDT and YNNKEL (reference sequence). Between the trimmed V and J ends, which lost 0 bases and 0 bases, there was a span of 14 bases. The CDR3 DNA follows: TGTGCCAGCAGCCAAGAGCGGTCGCGTGCAGTGAACACTGAAGCTTTCTTT. This encodes CASSQERSRAVNTEAFF.

This rearrangement joins TRBV28 to TRBJ2-2; D gene ambiguous. CDR1 is MDHEN and CDR2 is SYDVKM in the germline V gene. The V and J ends lost 1 base and 0 bases respectively, with 12 bases between them. The CDR3 extends over 17 amino acids. CDR3 bases: TGTGCCAGCAGTTTATCGCCAGGAACGGCGAACACCGGGGAGCTGTTTTTT. It encodes CASSLSPGTANTGELFF.

This clonotype turned up a few times. The chain joins TRBV10-3 to TRBJ2-7; no reliable D call. The ends were cut back, 10 bases at V and 1 base at J, with 11 bases in the middle. Looked up from germline, CDR1 is ENHRY and CDR2 is SYGVKD. The CDR3 extends over 12 amino acids. The DNA of the CDR3 is TGTGCCACCCAGGACGGTTCCTACGAGCAGTACTTC. It yields the protein CATQDGSYEQYF.

The chain carries TRBV5-1 and TRBJ2-7; 11 positions agree with TRBD1. The germline CDR1 and CDR2 sequences are SGHRS and YFSETQ. CDR3 length: 15 residues. Trimming at V came to 4 bases and at J to 6 bases, leaving 9 bases not matched to a gene. As DNA, the CDR3 is TGCGCCAGCAGCCCTGATGGGACAGGGGGTTTCGAGCAGTACTTC. It yields the protein CASSPDGTGGFEQYF.

This clonotype occurred a few times. V gene TRBV20-1 combines with J gene TRBJ2-5; 8 nucleotides line up with TRBD2. V trimming: 0 bases; J trimming: 5 bases; junction bases outside the gene matches: 8. The CDR3 spans 15 residues. CDR1 is DFQATT and CDR2 is SNEGSKA in the germline V gene (reference sequence). CDR3 coding DNA: TGCAGTGCTAGAGATGAAGGGCGGGGGGTTGAGACCCAGTACTTC. Amino acid sequence: CSARDEGRGVETQYF.

This clonotype appeared once. The rearrangement uses TRBV4-2 and TRBJ1-3; TRBD1 might be the D (5 bases). Trimming took 0 bases from V and 4 from J, leaving 10 bases between them. The CDR3 has 15 residues. CDR1 LGHNA and CDR2 YNFKEQ come from the germline V gene. CDR3 sequence: CASSQEGDLGNTIYF. In nucleotides, the CDR3 is TGTGCCAGCAGCCAAGAGGGGGACCTCGGAAACACCATATATTTT.

This chain connects TRBV28 to TRBJ2-1; TRBD2 aligns across 8 bases. Per the germline V gene, CDR1 is MDHEN and CDR2 is SYDVKM. Trimming took 3 bases from V and 0 from J; bases not matched to a gene: 7. This CDR3 has 17 residues. As DNA, the CDR3 is TGTGCCAGCAGTTTCGGGTTAGCGGGGTTCTCCTACAATGAGCAGTTCTTC. As protein: CASSFGLAGFSYNEQFF.

V and J are TRBV5-6 and TRBJ1-4; 10 nucleotides align to TRBD1. The CDR3 loop spans 14 amino acids. Germline assignment: CDR1 SGHDT and CDR2 YYEEEE. The J segment lost 9 bases and the V segment lost 4 bases, leaving 6 bases of the junction unmatched. DNA for the CDR3: TGTGCCAGCAGCCGCCGGGACAGGGGACAAAAACTGTTTTTT. It codes for CASSRRDRGQKLFF.

The chain uses TRBV6-2 or TRBV6-3 and TRBJ2-7; no clear D. The CDR3 consists of 13 residues. The germline V gene has CDR1 MNHEY and CDR2 SVGEGT. V lost 0 bases and J 3 bases, leaving 6 bases between the germline ends. Here the CDR3 DNA reads TGTGCCAGCAGTTACTCGCTAAACTACGAGCAGTACTTC. This gives the protein CASSYSLNYEQYF.

This clonotype occurred a few times. The gene calls are TRBV27 and TRBJ1-3; weak D call: TRBD1 (6 bases). V lost 7 bases, J lost 4 bases, and 14 bases lay in between. The length of the CDR3 is 14 residues. Germline CDR1 and CDR2: MNHEY and SMNVEV (reference sequence). The CDR3 nucleotides read TGTGCCAGCAAAGCTTCACAGGGCGGAAACACCATATATTTT. Its protein is CASKASQGGNTIYF.

The CDR3 reads CASSQDFGQGATGANVLTF. CDR3 nucleotides: TGCGCCAGCAGCCAAGATTTTGGACAGGGGGCGACTGGGGCCAACGTCCTGACTTTC. This sequence joins TRBV4-3 and TRBJ2-6; TRBD1 agrees at 11 bases. Germline V gene lookup returns CDR1 LGHNA and CDR2 YSLEER. CDR3 size: 19 residues. The ends lost 0 bases at V and 2 bases at J; junction bases unmatched: 6.